This T cell receptor (beta chain) derives from a study of patients and donors after allogeneic stem cell transplantation. A single record per CDR3 protein comes from TCRdb applying MiXCR to the RT-PCR reads. Of approximately 57,000 distinct CDR3 sequences in the sample, 10% to 15% were seen once. V gave up 7 bases and J gave up 14 bases, with 18 bases separating them. Germline V gives CDR1 ENHRY, CDR2 SYGVKD. The CDR3 runs to 12 residues. A few counts support this clonotype. The rearrangement links TRBV10-3 to TRBJ2-1, with D perhaps TRBD1 (6 bases). The clonotype originates from a human donor who was either an allogeneic HSCT recipient or a stem cell or donor lymphocyte infusion donor (not recorded which). It is not recorded whose cells these are; they may come from a transplant donor. Sequenced: blood, either unsorted or a sorted T cell fraction (not recorded which). CDR3 bases: TGTGCCATCAAAGAAACAGGGTCGGGCGAGTTCTTC. Protein product: CAIKETGSGEFF.